These 14 T cell receptor beta chains were all obtained from the same sample, sequenced in a study of cytotoxic CD8 clonotypes in ibrutinib-treated CLL. TCRdb's table, derived via immunoSEQ multiplex PCR, lists solely in-frame clones and lacks some. In the table there are under 200,000 clones, less than 85% of which are singletons. Sequencing used PBMCs, obtained after 24 months of ibrutinib treatment. These receptors were obtained from a human donor with chronic lymphocytic leukemia.

The V call is TRBV21-1, the J call TRBJ2-7; the table calls TRBD2, which could not be checked here. TRBV21-1 is noted as a pseudogene. The CDR3 contains 14 residues. The CDR3 bases are TGTGCCAGCAGCAGCCCTAAGCTGACTAGACTCCAGTACTTC. Protein product: CASSSPKLTRLQYF.

The V gene is TRBV18, the J gene TRBJ2-5; D is unclear. With 4 bases removed from V and 2 bases from J, the gap between germline ends came to 5 bases. CDR3 length equals 12 residues. Germline assignment: CDR1 KGHSH and CDR2 LQKENI. The CDR3 DNA follows: TGTGCCAGCTCACGAGAACAAGAGACCCAGTACTTC. It translates to CASSREQETQYF. Drawing the rest from reference TRBV18 and TRBJ2-5, the complete variable domain is NAGVMQNPRHLVRRRGQEARLRCSPMKGHSHVYWYRQLPEEGLKFMVYLQKENIIDESGMPKERFSAEFPKEGPSILRIQQVVRGDSAAYFCASSREQETQYFGPGTRLLVL.

This clone was seen more than once but under ten times. The V and J genes are TRBV30 and TRBJ1-5, with a possible D match to TRBD1 (6 bases). The CDR3 covers 12 residues. From germline, CDR1 is GTSNPN and CDR2 SVGIG (reference sequence). V was clipped by 3 bases and J by 8 bases, with 11 bases between them. Here the CDR3 reads CAWRLGGEPQHF. CDR3 in DNA: TGTGCCTGGAGGTTAGGGGGTGAGCCCCAGCATTTT.

The chain is built from TRBV7-3 and TRBJ2-1; D uncertain. From germline, CDR1 is SGHTA and CDR2 FQGTGA. This CDR3 region has 13 residues. Trimming removed 4 bases at V and 8 bases at J, with 12 bases between. The CDR3 loop reads CASSSPNKDEQFF. The DNA of the CDR3 is TGTGCCAGCAGCTCACCAAATAAAGATGAGCAGTTCTTC.

This clone was picked up one time. The V gene is TRBV6-1, the J gene TRBJ1-5, with a possible D match to TRBD1 (6 bases). Trimming stripped 1 base from V and 4 bases from J, with 14 bases between. Looked up from germline, CDR1 is MNHNS and CDR2 is SASEGT. This CDR3 spans 16 amino acids. For the CDR3, the DNA is TGTGCCAGCAGTGAAGTAGGCACAGGGAGTAATCAGCCCCAGCATTTT. Protein sequence: CASSEVGTGSNQPQHF.

This chain connects TRBV28 to TRBJ1-2, with 7 bases identical to TRBD1. With 5 bases clipped from V and 8 bases from J, the junction kept 8 bases outside the gene matches. CDR3 length equals 13 residues. CDR1 and CDR2 (germline): MDHEN, SYDVKM. CDR3 region: CASSGDRVWGYTF. CDR3 in DNA: TGTGCCAGCAGTGGAGACAGGGTCTGGGGCTACACCTTC.

The chain employs TRBV6-5 and TRBJ1-6; D unclear. The CDR3 length is 16 residues. Germline CDR1 MNHEY, CDR2 SVGAGI. V lost 2 bases, J lost 4 bases, and 12 bases lay in between. In DNA form, the CDR3 reads TGTGCCAGCAGTTACGCAGGCAATCCTTATAATTCACCCCTCCACTTT. Its translation: CASSYAGNPYNSPLHF.

This rearrangement joins TRBV7-3 to TRBJ1-1; tentatively, D is TRBD1 (5 bases). Trimming cost V 5 bases and J 0 bases, with 10 bases left between them. Germline CDR1 is SGHTA and CDR2 is FQGTGA. This CDR3 is 14 amino acids long. For the CDR3, the DNA is TGTGCCAGCAGCGCGACAGTGATGAACACTGAAGCTTTCTTT. Its translation: CASSATVMNTEAFF.

The chain combines TRBV25-1 with TRBJ1-5; D possibly corresponds to TRBD1 (6 bases). The CDR3 spans 15 residues. Germline V gene lookup returns CDR1 MGHDK and CDR2 SYGVNS. Trimming took 1 base from V and 5 from J, leaving 12 bases between them. This chain's CDR3 is CASSELGRGDQPQHF. The CDR3 bases are TGTGCCAGCAGTGAATTAGGGAGGGGGGATCAGCCCCAGCATTTT.

The chain links TRBV7-3 to TRBJ2-1, with 9 bases lining up with TRBD2. From germline, CDR1 is SGHTA and CDR2 FQGTGA. The length of the CDR3 is 16 residues. Unmatched junction bases numbered 9, after V lost 3 bases and J lost 6 bases. CDR3 coding DNA: TGTGCCAGCAGCTTCTTCGGTAGCGGGAGAACCAATGAGCAGTTCTTC. Amino acid sequence: CASSFFGSGRTNEQFF.

The V and J genes are TRBV18 and TRBJ2-3; a possible D gene is TRBD2 (6 bases). The CDR3 runs to 15 residues. The V end was cut by 0 bases, the J end by 4 bases, with 11 bases between. The V gene's germline CDR1 is KGHSH and CDR2 LQKENI. The CDR3 DNA reads as TGTGCCAGCTCACCACCGTCGGACTACTCAGATACGCAGTATTTT. Encoded protein: CASSPPSDYSDTQYF. Based on the CDR3 plus reference TRBV18 and TRBJ2-3, the full variable domain is NAGVMQNPRHLVRRRGQEARLRCSPMKGHSHVYWYRQLPEEGLKFMVYLQKENIIDESGMPKERFSAEFPKEGPSILRIQQVVRGDSAAYFCASSPPSDYSDTQYFGPGTRLTVL.

The chain employs TRBV4-3 and TRBJ2-1; 7 bases agree with TRBD1. Germline V gene lookup returns CDR1 LGHNA and CDR2 YSLEER. Trimming at V came to 0 bases and at J to 8 bases, leaving 10 bases not matched to a gene. This CDR3 has 16 residues. The CDR3 DNA sequence: TGCGCCAGCAGCCAAGATAGTACGGCAGGGGGACATGAGCAGTTCTTC. This sequence encodes CASSQDSTAGGHEQFF.

V and J are TRBV5-4 and TRBJ2-2; the match to TRBD2 covers 9 bases. This CDR3 contains 16 residues. Germline V gene sequence: CDR1 SGHNT, CDR2 YYREEE (reference sequence). Unmatched junction bases numbered 8, after V lost 4 bases and J lost 4 bases. CDR3 DNA sequence: TGTGCCAGCAGCAAGGGACTAGCAATGAGCACCGGGGAGCTGTTTTTT. Its translation: CASSKGLAMSTGELFF.

This clone was recorded a few times. The V gene is TRBV10-3, the J gene TRBJ2-1; a possible D gene is TRBD1 (6 bases). Germline CDR1 and CDR2: ENHRY and SYGVKD. The V end was cut by 10 bases, the J end by 5 bases, with 18 bases between. The CDR3 has 14 amino acids. CDR3 DNA: TGTGCCAGCTCGGTACAGGGAAAACACAATGAGCAGTTCTTC. It is translated as CASSVQGKHNEQFF.